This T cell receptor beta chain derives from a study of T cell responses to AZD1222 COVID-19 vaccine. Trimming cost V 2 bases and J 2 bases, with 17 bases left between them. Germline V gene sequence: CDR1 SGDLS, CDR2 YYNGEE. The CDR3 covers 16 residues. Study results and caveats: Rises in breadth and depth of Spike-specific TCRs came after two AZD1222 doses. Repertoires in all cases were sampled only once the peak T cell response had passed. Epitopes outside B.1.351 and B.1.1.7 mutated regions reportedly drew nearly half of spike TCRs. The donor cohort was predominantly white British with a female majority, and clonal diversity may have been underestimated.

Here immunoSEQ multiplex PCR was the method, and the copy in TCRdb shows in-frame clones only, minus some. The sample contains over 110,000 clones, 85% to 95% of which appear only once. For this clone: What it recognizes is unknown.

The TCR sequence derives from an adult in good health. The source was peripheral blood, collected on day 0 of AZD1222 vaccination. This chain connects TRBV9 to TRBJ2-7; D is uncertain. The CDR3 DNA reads TGTGCCAGCAGCGTGACCGTCCAAAAGGGTCCCTACGAGCAGTACTTC. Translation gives CASSVTVQKGPYEQYF.